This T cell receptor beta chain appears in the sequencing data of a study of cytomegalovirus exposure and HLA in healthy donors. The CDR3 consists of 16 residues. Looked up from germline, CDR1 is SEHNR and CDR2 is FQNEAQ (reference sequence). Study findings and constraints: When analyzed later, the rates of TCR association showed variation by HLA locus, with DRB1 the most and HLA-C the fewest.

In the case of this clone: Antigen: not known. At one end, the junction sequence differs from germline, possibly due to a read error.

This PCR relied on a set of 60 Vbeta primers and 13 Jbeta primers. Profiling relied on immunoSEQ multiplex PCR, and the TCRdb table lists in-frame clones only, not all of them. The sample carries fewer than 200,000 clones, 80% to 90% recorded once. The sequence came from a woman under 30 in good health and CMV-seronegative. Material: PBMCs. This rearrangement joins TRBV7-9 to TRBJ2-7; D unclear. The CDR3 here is CSSSLVVRGDDYEQYF. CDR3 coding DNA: TGTTCCAGCAGCTTAGTAGTGCGAGGCGATGACTACGAGCAGTACTTC.